These T cell receptor beta chains were read from a single sample in a study of long-term antiretroviral therapy in people with HIV. The table came from immunoSEQ multiplex PCR; TCRdb's copy has only in-frame clones and leaves some out. This sample carries 25,000 to 35,000 clones, over 90% of them seen once, and the ten largest clones take less than 10%. The sequencing used unsorted PBMCs, collected approximately 6.1 years after starting antiretroviral therapy. The receptor source for this set is a man in his thirties or forties with HIV. Both conserved end residues are part of each CDR3. D genes are given only for firm matches. Only part of the rows carry a size: once, few, many, or a class if the clone is expanded.

clone size	V gene	D gene	J gene	CDR3 DNA	CDR3 protein
NA	TRBV30	NA	TRBJ1-4	TGTGCCTGGGACCGGGAGGGGGGGGAAAAACTGTTTTTT	CAWDREGGEKLFF
NA	TRBV11-2	TRBD1	TRBJ2-5	TGTGCCAGCAGGCGCTCCGGGACAGGGGACGAGACCCAGTACTTC	CASRRSGTGDETQYF
NA	TRBV11-2	NA	TRBJ2-7	TGTGCCAGCAGCTTAGTGGATCGCGAGCAGTACTTC	CASSLVDREQYF
NA	TRBV25-1	NA	TRBJ1-4	TGTGCCAGCAGTGCAGGATATGAAAAACTGTTTTTT	CASSAGYEKLFF
NA	TRBV4-1	NA	TRBJ2-3	TGCGCCAGCAGCCGAAGTGACCGGGCCCACCGGGACACAGATACGCAGTATTTT	CASSRSDRAHRDTDTQYF
NA	TRBV6-1	NA	TRBJ2-1	TGTGCCAGCAGAGAAATTCGGGGTGGCGAGCAGTTCTTC	CASREIRGGEQFF
NA	TRBV13	TRBD1	TRBJ2-7	TGTGCCAGCAGCTTAGGCCTGGGACAGCGACCCTACGAGCAGTACTTC	CASSLGLGQRPYEQYF
once	TRBV11-3	NA	TRBJ2-2	TGTGCCAGCAGCCGAGGGCGCACCGGGGAGCTGTTTTTT	CASSRGRTGELFF
NA	TRBV7-9	NA	TRBJ2-3	TGTGCCAGCGGTTTGTTTGGGGGTAAAGGCACAGATACGCAGTATTTT	CASGLFGGKGTDTQYF
NA	TRBV18	TRBD2	TRBJ2-6	TGTGCCAGCTCACCAGACGGGGGGACTGGGGCCAACGTCCTGACTTTC	CASSPDGGTGANVLTF
NA	TRBV28	NA	TRBJ2-2	TGTGCCAGCAGTTTTCTGGCTTCGAACACCGGGGAGCTGTTTTTT	CASSFLASNTGELFF
NA	TRBV5-8	TRBD2	TRBJ2-1	TGTGCCAGCAGCCATCGCCCGGGACTAGCGGGAAACAATGAGCAGTTCTTC	CASSHRPGLAGNNEQFF
NA	TRBV10-1	TRBD2	TRBJ2-1	TGCGCCAGCAGTGACGGGGGGGCCTACAATGAGCAGTTCTTC	CASSDGGAYNEQFF
NA	TRBV6-1	NA	TRBJ1-5	TGTGCCAGCAGTGACAGGGTAGGGGGTCAGCCCCAGCATTTT	CASSDRVGGQPQHF
once	TRBV5-1	TRBD2	TRBJ2-1	TGCGCCAGCAGCACAAGCGGGGGGTCGGATGAGCAGTTCTTC	CASSTSGGSDEQFF
NA	TRBV9	NA	TRBJ1-1	TGTGCCAGCAGCGTTTCGCCTGAGAACACTGAAGCTTTCTTT	CASSVSPENTEAFF
NA	TRBV11-2	NA	TRBJ1-3	TGTGCCAGCAGCTTACCAAGGGTTGGTCCTGGAAACACCATATATTTT	CASSLPRVGPGNTIYF
NA	TRBV18	TRBD1	TRBJ2-1	TGTGCCAGCTCACCACGTTGGGACAGGGGGTCCCTCAATGAGCAGTTCTTC	CASSPRWDRGSLNEQFF
few	TRBV15	NA	TRBJ2-7	TGTGCCACCAGCAGAGATGGGGGGGGCCCCTACGAGCAGTACTTC	CATSRDGGGPYEQYF
once	TRBV2	NA	TRBJ1-1	TGTGCCAGCAAGCGGGACAAGGGAACGCAGGATTTCTTT	CASKRDKGTQDFF
NA	TRBV7-9	TRBD2	TRBJ2-7	TGTGCCAGCAGTACCTTCCTACCCGGACTAGCGGGAGCCTACGAGCAGTACTTC	CASSTFLPGLAGAYEQYF
NA	TRBV15	NA	TRBJ2-7	TGTGCCACCAGCAGAGATAGAGGGGGCGAGCAGTACTTC	CATSRDRGGEQYF
once	TRBV7-9	NA	TRBJ2-2	TGTGCCAGCAGCTTAGAAGGGTCCTCCAGGGCATCCGGGGAGCTGTTTTTT	CASSLEGSSRASGELFF
NA	TRBV7-8	NA	TRBJ1-1	TGTGCCAGCAGCTCCTACAGGGTTCTTAACACTGAAGCTTTCTTT	CASSSYRVLNTEAFF
NA	TRBV5-6	TRBD1	TRBJ1-1	TGTGCCAGCAGCCTTAGTAGACAGGGGATGAACACTGAAGCTTTCTTT	CASSLSRQGMNTEAFF
NA	TRBV5-1	NA	TRBJ2-2	TGCGCCAGCAGCTTGGCAGGGGAGGACGGGGAGCTGTTTTTT	CASSLAGEDGELFF
NA	TRBV7-2	NA	TRBJ2-7	TGTGCCAGCAGCTTAGGGGGAGGGGGGGTCTTCTACGAGCAGTACTTC	CASSLGGGGVFYEQYF
NA	TRBV9	NA	TRBJ2-5	TGTGCCAGCAGCGTAGCGGGCACATCCCAAGAGACCCAGTACTTC	CASSVAGTSQETQYF
NA	TRBV28	TRBD1	TRBJ1-5	TGTGCCAGCAGTTCCTACAGGGGGCGATCCCTCTATAGCAATCAGCCCCAGCATTTT	CASSSYRGRSLYSNQPQHF
NA	TRBV7-9	NA	TRBJ2-1	TGTGCCAGCAGCTTTGACCCGGAGCAGTTCTTC	CASSFDPEQFF
NA	TRBV7-9	NA	TRBJ1-1	TGTGCCAGCAGCCCTAAAGGGGACACTGAAGCTTTCTTT	CASSPKGDTEAFF
NA	TRBV7-2	TRBD1	TRBJ2-7	TGTGCCAGCAGCCCTGGGGGGACAGGGTATTACGAGCAGTACTTC	CASSPGGTGYYEQYF
NA	TRBV28	TRBD1	TRBJ2-1	TGTGCCAGCACCGGACAGGGGGCCTACAATGAGCAGTTCTTC	CASTGQGAYNEQFF
NA	TRBV7-2	NA	TRBJ2-6	TGTGCCAGCAGTCCCTGGATCTCTGGGGCCAACGTCCTGACTTTC	CASSPWISGANVLTF
NA	TRBV5-8	NA	TRBJ1-2	TGTGCCAGCAGCTTTGGGTCCTTCGGGGGGCATTCCGGCTACACCTTC	CASSFGSFGGHSGYTF
NA	TRBV30	NA	TRBJ2-3	TGTGCCTGGAGGGCCTTTGCGGATACGCAGTATTTT	CAWRAFADTQYF
NA	TRBV28	TRBD1	TRBJ2-7	TGTGCCAGCAGTGCACAGGGGGCTCCCCGCTACGAGCAGTACTTC	CASSAQGAPRYEQYF
NA	TRBV19	NA	TRBJ1-1	TGTGCCAGTAGTAGGGGCCTGACGAGGGCTTTCTTT	CASSRGLTRAFF
NA	TRBV28	TRBD1	TRBJ2-6	TGTGCCAGCAGTTCCGGCCCGACAGGGGGAATGGCTGGGGCCAACGTCCTGACTTTC	CASSSGPTGGMAGANVLTF
NA	TRBV27	NA	TRBJ2-7	TGTGCCAGCAGTTTACGGGGCTCCTACGAGCAGTACTTC	CASSLRGSYEQYF
NA	TRBV14	NA	TRBJ2-5	TGTGCCAGCAGCTTATTTATTGGGGGAGAGACCCAGTACTTC	CASSLFIGGETQYF
NA	TRBV2	NA	TRBJ1-1	TGTGCCAGCAGTACCCACAGGGATGGCACTGAAGCTTTCTTT	CASSTHRDGTEAFF